The next 27 T cell receptor beta chains were all read from a single sample in a study of blood T cell repertoires in COVID-19. Profiling relied on immunoSEQ multiplex PCR, and the TCRdb table lists in-frame clones only, not all of them. The sample lists 470,000 or so clones, around 85% occurring once. The sequencing input was peripheral blood. These receptors all come from a human donor in a cohort sampled during active COVID-19.

The rearrangement joins TRBV7-2 to TRBJ2-1, with D possibly matching TRBD2 (5 bases). This CDR3 has 16 amino acids. V gave up 1 base and J gave up 7 bases, with 17 bases separating them. Germline V gene data show CDR1 as SGHTA and CDR2 as FQGNSA. Here the CDR3 DNA reads TGTGCCAGCAGCTTAGGAGGGAGTCATTTGGGGAATGAGCAGTTCTTC. It translates to CASSLGGSHLGNEQFF.

The CDR3 reads CASSLNGRSKNIQYF. CDR3 sequence (DNA): TGTGCCAGCAGCTTAAACGGGAGATCCAAAAACATTCAGTACTTC. V usage is TRBV7-3 and J usage is TRBJ2-4, with D perhaps TRBD2 (6 bases). From germline, CDR1 is SGHTA and CDR2 FQGTGA. The CDR3 consists of 15 residues. Trimming took 1 base from V and 2 from J, leaving 9 bases between them.

This clone was detected a few times. The chain employs TRBV21-1 and TRBJ1-4; the table's D call of TRBD1 was not tested on the DNA. TRBV21-1 is recorded as a pseudogene. The CDR3 length is 19 residues. The CDR3 here is CASSKEDRGPLATNEKLFF. The CDR3 nucleotides are TGTGCCAGCAGCAAAGAGGACAGGGGGCCACTTGCAACTAATGAAAAACTGTTTTTT.

This clone came up a few times. The V and J genes are TRBV12-3 or TRBV12-4 and TRBJ1-2, with D possibly TRBD1 on 5 matching bases. V was trimmed by 6 bases and J by 4 bases, leaving 12 bases between them. CDR3 length: 13 residues. Here the CDR3 DNA reads TGTGCCAGCAGCCCACAGGAATTCTATGGCTACACCTTC. This translates into CASSPQEFYGYTF.

Concerning this clone itself: A junction boundary mismatches the germline segment, possibly from a read error. The V and J genes are TRBV7-7 and TRBJ2-5, with TRBD2 matching over 12 bases. The CDR3 is made up of 16 amino acids. Germline V gives CDR1 SSHAT, CDR2 FNYEAQ (reference sequence). The CDR3 DNA reads TGTGCTAGCAGCTCAGGACTAGCGGGAATTGGAGAGACCCAGTACTTC. It is translated as CASSSGLAGIGETQYF.

The CDR3 loop is CASGSGTGGVQETQYF. CDR3 DNA: TGTGCTAGTGGCTCCGGGACAGGGGGCGTTCAAGAGACCCAGTACTTC. V usage is TRBV12-5 and J usage is TRBJ2-5, with 12 positions matching TRBD1. Germline CDR1 reads LGHNT; CDR2 reads FRNRAP. V shed 6 bases and J 2 bases; nucleotides not matched to a gene: 7. The CDR3 covers 16 residues.

The rearrangement links TRBV5-4 to TRBJ1-2; D is uncertain. V was trimmed by 2 bases and J by 8 bases, leaving 16 bases between them. The V gene's germline CDR1 is SGHNT and CDR2 YYREEE (reference sequence). This CDR3 contains 14 residues. This chain's CDR3 is CASSFQSPPEGYTF. Here the CDR3 DNA reads TGTGCCAGCAGCTTCCAATCACCTCCCGAGGGCTACACCTTC.

J is TRBJ2-2 and V is TRBV28; D perhaps matches TRBD2 (5 bases). Germline values: CDR1 MDHEN, CDR2 SYDVKM. V was trimmed by 7 bases and J by 0 bases, leaving 12 bases between them. The CDR3 loop spans 15 amino acids. In DNA, the CDR3 is TGTGCCAGCACCCTAGGAGGAGCGAACACCGGGGAGCTGTTTTTT. This codes for CASTLGGANTGELFF.

The chain couples TRBV6-5 to TRBJ1-1, with D perhaps TRBD1 (5 bases). The CDR3 loop spans 14 amino acids. In germline, CDR1 is MNHEY, CDR2 SVGAGI. Deletions cut 3 bases from V and 4 bases from J, with 12 bases between. The CDR3 DNA sequence: TGTGCCAGCAGTTATGGGGCTCTAGGCACTGAAGCTTTCTTT. Translated: CASSYGALGTEAFF.

J is TRBJ2-7 and V is TRBV3-1 (or the pseudogene TRBV3-2); the match to TRBD2 covers 7 bases. This CDR3 spans 17 amino acids. Germline assignment: CDR1 LGHDT and CDR2 YNNKEL (reference sequence). After removal of 4 bases from V and 0 bases from J, the junction contained 12 bases not matched to a gene. CDR3 sequence: CASSPFLASGVSYEQYF. DNA for the CDR3: TGTGCCAGCAGCCCCTTTCTGGCGAGCGGGGTCTCCTACGAGCAGTACTTC.

This clone turned up a few times. The V call is TRBV5-1, the J call TRBJ2-1; TRBD2 matches at 7 bases. V gave up 1 base and J gave up 5 bases; unmatched junction bases: 6. Germline V gives CDR1 SGHRS, CDR2 YFSETQ. This CDR3 has 15 amino acids. In DNA, the CDR3 is TGCGCCAGCAGCTTGAATCCTAGCGGACACAATGAGCAGTTCTTC. It is translated as CASSLNPSGHNEQFF.

The genes are TRBV11-3 and TRBJ2-1; 8 bases map to TRBD1. V shed 2 bases and J 8 bases; nucleotides not matched to a gene: 8. CDR1 is SGHNT and CDR2 is YENEEA in the germline V gene. This CDR3 is built from 15 residues. As DNA, the CDR3 is TGTGCCAGCAGCTTAATAGGACAGGGTCTCCATGAGCAGTTCTTC. Residues: CASSLIGQGLHEQFF.

The rearrangement joins TRBV28 to TRBJ1-1; TRBD1 aligns across 7 bases. CDR3 size: 14 residues. The J segment lost 5 bases and the V segment lost 5 bases, leaving 8 bases of the junction unmatched. From germline, CDR1 is MDHEN and CDR2 SYDVKM. The CDR3 loop reads CASSGQVMRTEAFF. In nucleotides, the CDR3 is TGTGCCAGCAGTGGACAGGTCATGAGGACTGAAGCTTTCTTT.

As regards this clone: The sample carries other DNA sequences with the same CDR3. The V gene is TRBV18, the J gene TRBJ2-7, with D possibly TRBD2 on 6 matching bases. Between the trimmed V and J ends, which lost 3 bases and 1 base, there was a span of 7 bases. Germline CDR1 is KGHSH and CDR2 is LQKENI. The CDR3 has 13 residues. CDR3 sequence: CASSPSGSYEQYF. In DNA, the CDR3 is TGTGCCAGCTCACCTAGCGGTTCCTACGAGCAGTACTTC.

V and J are TRBV6-5 and TRBJ1-2; TRBD1 is a possible D gene (5 bases). Germline-derived CDR1 and CDR2 are MNHEY and SVGAGI. The CDR3 is made up of 16 amino acids. With 1 base removed from V and 5 bases from J, the gap between germline ends came to 17 bases. CDR3 bases: TGTGCCAGCAGTTACTGGATGGCGGGGCAGGGTTATGGCTACACCTTC. The encoded protein is CASSYWMAGQGYGYTF.

This chain connects TRBV6-5 to TRBJ1-3; a weak D match, TRBD1 (6 bases). CDR1 and CDR2 (germline): MNHEY, SVGAGI. V lost 6 bases and J 1 base, leaving 13 bases between the germline ends. This CDR3 region has 15 residues. CDR3 coding DNA: TGTGCCAGCAGCAGACAGGCTTTATCTGGAAACACCATATATTTT. It encodes CASSRQALSGNTIYF.

The gene calls are TRBV28 and TRBJ2-7; D ambiguous. The CDR3 spans 16 residues. Germline CDR1 reads MDHEN; CDR2 reads SYDVKM. V dropped 3 bases and J dropped 2 bases, with 17 bases sitting between them. The CDR3 region has the DNA TGTGCCAGCAGTTTTTTGGCAATCCTCTCTCCCTACGAGCAGTACTTC. Its protein product is CASSFLAILSPYEQYF.

J is TRBJ2-1 and V is TRBV14, with 7 bases that match TRBD1. The CDR3 is made up of 15 amino acids. With 4 bases clipped from V and 9 bases from J, the junction kept 12 bases outside the gene matches. Looked up from germline, CDR1 is SGHDN and CDR2 is FVKESK. The CDR3 loop is CASSPTQQPGGEQFF. In DNA, the CDR3 is TGTGCCAGCAGCCCTACACAACAACCAGGGGGTGAGCAGTTCTTC.

This chain links TRBV19 with TRBJ2-3, with D perhaps TRBD1 (6 bases). The CDR3 is made up of 16 amino acids. Trimming pared 7 bases from V and 4 bases from J, leaving 21 bases between. The germline CDR1 and CDR2 sequences are LNHDA and SQIVND (reference sequence). CDR3 amino acids: CASTPGGLPWADTQYF. In nucleotides, the CDR3 is TGTGCCAGTACCCCTGGGGGCCTTCCTTGGGCAGATACGCAGTATTTT.

This clone was detected only once. This CDR3 reads CASSFQAPNTEAFF. CDR3 coding DNA: TGTGCCAGCAGCTTTCAGGCCCCGAACACTGAAGCTTTCTTT. This chain joins TRBV7-6 and TRBJ1-1; D gene ambiguous. Germline CDR1 and CDR2: SGHVS and FNYEAQ. Trimming removed 3 bases at V and 1 base at J, with 9 bases between. This CDR3 has 14 residues. Combining the CDR3 with reference TRBV7-6 and TRBJ1-1 gives the whole variable domain GAGVSQSPRYKVTKRGQDVALRCDPISGHVSLYWYRQALGQGPEFLTYFNYEAQQDKSGLPNDRFSAERPEGSISTLTIQRTEQRDSAMYRCASSFQAPNTEAFFGQGTRLTVV.

The chain uses TRBV5-8 and TRBJ2-2; 9 bases are shared with TRBD1. The CDR3 has 17 residues. Germline V gives CDR1 SGHTS, CDR2 YDEGEE. V was clipped by 0 bases and J by 4 bases; unmatched bases: 7. The CDR3 coding sequence is TGTGCCAGCAGCTTGGACGGGACAGGGTGGGGCACCGGGGAGCTGTTTTTT. Protein sequence: CASSLDGTGWGTGELFF.

A word on this clone: Within the sample, other DNA sequences also encode this same CDR3. The V gene is TRBV5-1, the J gene TRBJ1-2, with TRBD1 identical over 8 bases. The CDR3 extends over 13 amino acids. The germline gives CDR1 SGHRS, CDR2 YFSETQ. Trimming removed 2 bases from V and 7 bases from J; junction bases left unmatched: 4. The CDR3 DNA sequence: TGCGCCAGCAGCTTAGGACAGGGAGCTGGCTACACCTTC. It specifies CASSLGQGAGYTF.

The rearrangement joins TRBV10-3 to TRBJ2-1, with TRBD2 matching 11 bases. This CDR3 spans 15 amino acids. J gave up 2 bases and V 4 bases, and 1 base lay outside the gene matches. Germline values: CDR1 ENHRY, CDR2 SYGVKD. The CDR3 loop is CAISGSGGAYNEQFF. The DNA for the CDR3 is TGTGCCATCAGTGGTAGCGGGGGGGCCTACAATGAGCAGTTCTTC.

The V gene is TRBV15, the J gene TRBJ1-3, with a weak D call TRBD1 (6 bases). The CDR3 length is 16 residues. The germline V and J ends were trimmed by 1 base and 0 bases, with 10 bases remaining between them. Germline CDR1 is LNHNV and CDR2 is YYDKDF (reference sequence). The CDR3 loop reads CATSRGTASSGNTIYF. Here the CDR3 DNA reads TGTGCCACCAGCAGAGGGACAGCTAGCTCTGGAAACACCATATATTTT.

CDR3 loop: CASSARTGLVQYF. For the CDR3, the DNA is TGTGCCAGCAGCGCCCGGACAGGCCTGGTTCAGTACTTC. The chain is built from TRBV9 and TRBJ2-4, with TRBD1 matching over 7 bases. The CDR3 totals 13 residues. The germline CDR1 and CDR2 sequences are SGDLS and YYNGEE. J was trimmed by 11 bases and V by 3 bases; bases with no gene match: 8.

J is TRBJ1-1 and V is TRBV30, with D hard to call. The CDR3 sequence is 11 residues long. The ends were cut back, 5 bases at V and 5 bases at J, with 9 bases in the middle. Germline assignment: CDR1 GTSNPN and CDR2 SVGIG (reference sequence). The CDR3 reads CAWDYGTEAFF. In DNA, the CDR3 is TGTGCCTGGGATTACGGGACTGAAGCTTTCTTT.

This CDR3 reads CASSLGGGGRIGGELFF. The CDR3 DNA sequence: TGTGCCAGCAGCTTAGGTGGCGGGGGGCGCATCGGCGGGGAGCTGTTTTTT. The chain recombines TRBV7-9 with TRBJ2-2; 8 positions match TRBD2. Per germline, CDR1 SEHNR and CDR2 FQNEAQ (reference sequence). The CDR3 consists of 17 residues. V shed 1 base, J shed 7 bases, and the junction held 11 bases outside the gene matches.